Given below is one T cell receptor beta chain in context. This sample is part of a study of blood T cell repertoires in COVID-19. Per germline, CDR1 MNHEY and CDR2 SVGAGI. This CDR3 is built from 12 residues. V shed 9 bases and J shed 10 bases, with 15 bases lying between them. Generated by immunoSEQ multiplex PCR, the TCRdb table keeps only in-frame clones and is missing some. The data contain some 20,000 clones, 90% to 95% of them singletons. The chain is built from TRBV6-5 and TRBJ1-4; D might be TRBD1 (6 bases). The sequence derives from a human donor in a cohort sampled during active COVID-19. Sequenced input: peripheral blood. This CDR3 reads CASRDGTLKLFF. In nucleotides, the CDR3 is TGTGCCAGTAGGGACGGGACATTAAAACTGTTTTTT.